This TCR beta chain was observed in a study of cytomegalovirus exposure and HLA in healthy donors. Study-wide results and limits: Further analysis was carried out later, and it showed several of the most significant clusters appearing linked to common viral pathogens. Among TCR beta chains, those listed as cytomegalovirus-associated numbered around 160. Reported results showed that the classifier diagnosed cytomegalovirus status with high specificity and sensitivity.

Researchers ran the PCR with 60 Vbeta and 13 Jbeta primers. Per the original data handling: About 10 million shared chains were among approximately 80 million unique TCR beta chains counted in a later analysis. Clones were read by immunoSEQ multiplex PCR, and TCRdb kept only the in-frame ones, dropping some. That table is the source of V, J and clone size, and D and trimming were worked out from the DNA. The sample lists 60,000 to 90,000 clones, roughly 64% occurring once. The germline V gene encodes CDR1 KGHSH and CDR2 LQKENI. The germline V and J ends were trimmed by 3 bases and 1 base, with 15 bases remaining between them. This CDR3 comprises 17 residues. On this clone: Its matching antigen is unknown.

This sequence originates from a man between 40 and 49 years old in good health and CMV-seropositive. The V gene is TRBV18, the J gene TRBJ2-2, with unresolved D. Sequenced input: PBMCs. CDR3 DNA sequence: TGTGCCAGCTCACCTCCCGGGTCCCTTCAGAACACCGGGGAGCTGTTTTTT. Translation: CASSPPGSLQNTGELFF. The full variable domain, rest sourced from reference TRBV18 and TRBJ2-2, is NAGVMQNPRHLVRRRGQEARLRCSPMKGHSHVYWYRQLPEEGLKFMVYLQKENIIDESGMPKERFSAEFPKEGPSILRIQQVVRGDSAAYFCASSPPGSLQNTGELFFGEGSRLTVL.